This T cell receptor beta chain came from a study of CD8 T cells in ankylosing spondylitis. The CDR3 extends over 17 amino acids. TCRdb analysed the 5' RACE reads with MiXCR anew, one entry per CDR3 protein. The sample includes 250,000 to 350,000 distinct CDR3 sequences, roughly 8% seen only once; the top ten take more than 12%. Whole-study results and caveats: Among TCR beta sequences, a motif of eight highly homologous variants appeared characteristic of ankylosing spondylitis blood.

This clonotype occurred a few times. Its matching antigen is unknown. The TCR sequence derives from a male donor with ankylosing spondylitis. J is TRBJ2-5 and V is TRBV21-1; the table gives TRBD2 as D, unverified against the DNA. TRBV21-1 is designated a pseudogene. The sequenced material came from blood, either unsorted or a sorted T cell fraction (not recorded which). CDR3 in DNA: TGTGCCAGCAGCAAAGGTTTGAGACTAGCGGGCTCGCGTCTCCAGTACTTC. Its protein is CASSKGLRLAGSRLQYF.